What follows is one TCR beta chain and its context. Antigen: not known. The CDR3 length is 13 residues. Germline loops: CDR1 LNHNV, CDR2 YYDKDF (reference sequence). The ends were cut back, 0 bases at V and 5 bases at J, with 7 bases in the middle. This sample is drawn from a study of beta chain features in type 1 diabetes. Whole-study findings and limits: TCRB rearrangement may or may not be influenced by HLA type; here this remained unresolved. All four CD4+ subsets from Type 1 diabetes patients carried moderately but significantly shorter TCRB CDR3s.

Reverse transcription of all isolated RNA meant that expressed TCRB transcripts were sequenced. Libraries were prepared by immunoSEQ multiplex PCR; TCRdb keeps only in-frame clonotypes and omits some of them. The top ten hold about 3.9% of the sample, which has tens of thousands of clones, under 75% seen once. Sorted populations all exceeded 95% purity. The source material was Tregs from blood. This sequence originates from a man between 18 and 29 years old with type 1 diabetes. The genes are TRBV15 and TRBJ1-2, with D unresolved. The CDR3 loop is CATSREGGYGYTF. The CDR3 nucleotides are TGTGCCACCAGCAGAGAAGGCGGGTATGGCTACACCTTC.